This T cell receptor beta chain was sequenced in a study of cytomegalovirus exposure and HLA in healthy donors. Overall study: Early released data had about 85 million unique TCRs, all coming from HLA-typed donors.

The V gene lost 1 base and the J gene lost 0 bases, with 8 bases spanning the gap. Germline values: CDR1 SGHRS, CDR2 YFSETQ. The CDR3 totals 15 residues. As for this clone: The antigen is not known.

Study findings and constraints: Earlier analysis looked at TCR beta V segments, and most were productive about 90% or about 30% of the time. By a later analysis, the bulk of CMV-associated TCR beta chains appeared HLA-restricted. Accurate HLA-A and HLA-B prediction from TCR beta sequences was reported for most subjects.

60 Vbeta and 13 Jbeta primers were used in PCR. TCRdb's table, derived via immunoSEQ multiplex PCR, lists solely in-frame clones and lacks some. The data show 210,000 or so clones, 70% to 80% seen once. Sequenced: PBMCs. This TCR came from a woman between 25 and 40 years old in good health and CMV-seropositive. The genes are TRBV5-1 and TRBJ2-1; no clear D gene. The CDR3 nucleotides are TGCGCCAGCAGCTTGAGCTCTCCCTCCTACAATGAGCAGTTCTTC. Its protein is CASSLSSPSYNEQFF.